This T cell receptor (beta chain) was captured by sequencing in a study of neurological immune-mediated disorders. Study-wide results and caveats: Falling below healthy controls, multiple sclerosis showed the least TCR clonal expansion, while HTLV-1-associated myelopathy showed the most.

Germline CDR1 ENHRY, CDR2 SYGVKD. V shed 10 bases, J shed 6 bases, and the junction held 13 bases outside the gene matches. This CDR3 has 15 residues. This clonotype has ten or more counts. Antigen specificity is unknown. The study drew its healthy controls from blood bank volunteers in Maryland, USA. 5'RACE with 10-nucleotide random UMIs generated the cDNA. TCRdb reprocessed the 5' RACE reads with MiXCR, giving one entry per CDR3 protein. The sample records 75,000 to 90,000 distinct CDR3 sequences, around a tenth being singletons. V gene TRBV10-3 combines with J gene TRBJ1-5; 9 positions agree with TRBD1. This clonotype was sampled from a man aged 35 to 55 in good health. Input material: PBMCs. The CDR3 reads CATKLGQGDRQPQHF. The CDR3 coding sequence is TGTGCCACTAAACTGGGACAGGGAGACCGTCAGCCCCAGCATTTT.